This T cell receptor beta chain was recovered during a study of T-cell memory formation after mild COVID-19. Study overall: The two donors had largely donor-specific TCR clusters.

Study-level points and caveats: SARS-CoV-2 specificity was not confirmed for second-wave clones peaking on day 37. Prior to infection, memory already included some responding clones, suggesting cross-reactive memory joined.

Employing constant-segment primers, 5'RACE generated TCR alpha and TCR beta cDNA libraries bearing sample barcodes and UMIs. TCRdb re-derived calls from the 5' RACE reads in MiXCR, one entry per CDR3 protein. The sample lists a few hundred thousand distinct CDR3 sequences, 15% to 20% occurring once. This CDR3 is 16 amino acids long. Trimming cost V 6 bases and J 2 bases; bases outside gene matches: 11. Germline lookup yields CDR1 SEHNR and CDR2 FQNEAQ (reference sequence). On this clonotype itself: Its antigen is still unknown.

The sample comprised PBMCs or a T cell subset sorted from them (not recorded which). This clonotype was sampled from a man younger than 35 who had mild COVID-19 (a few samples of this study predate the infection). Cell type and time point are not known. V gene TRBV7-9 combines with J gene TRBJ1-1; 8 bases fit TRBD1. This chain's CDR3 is CASRDQTGAFNTEAFF. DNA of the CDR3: TGTGCCAGCAGAGACCAGACAGGGGCATTTAACACTGAAGCTTTCTTT.